Listed here are 27 T cell receptor beta chains from one sample, sequenced in a study of human T cells and chemical hapten exposure. TCRdb itself ran the RACE reads through MiXCR, one entry per CDR3 protein. The table shows 270,000 or so distinct CDR3 sequences, with about 7.7% occurring only once. Specified time point: pre-sensitization, week 0. The sample's treatment: therapeutic diphenylcyclopropenone sensitization with weekly scalp DPC. Sequenced here: whole blood, sampled in connection with sensitization to the hapten diphenylcyclopropenone (DPC). These receptors all stem from a man aged 18-30 years with alopecia areata. Some clones in this sample may be carry-over from other donors' samples.

The V and J genes are TRBV9 and TRBJ1-3; D is unclear. CDR1 and CDR2 (germline): SGDLS, YYNGEE. The V gene lost 3 bases and the J gene lost 2 bases, with 9 bases spanning the gap. This CDR3 has 14 amino acids. The CDR3 reads CASSASKTGNTIYF. CDR3 DNA: TGTGCCAGCAGCGCCTCTAAAACTGGAAACACCATATATTTT.

The chain uses TRBV3-1 and TRBJ1-2; possibly TRBD1 for D (6 bases). V lost 0 bases and J 8 bases, leaving 10 bases between the germline ends. This CDR3 contains 13 residues. In germline, CDR1 is LGHDT, CDR2 YNNKEL (reference sequence). In DNA, the CDR3 is TGTGCCAGCAGCCAAGATTTCAGGGGAGGCTACACCTTC. Its protein product is CASSQDFRGGYTF.

V usage is TRBV3-1 and J usage is TRBJ2-1; tentative D call: TRBD2 (6 bases). The CDR3 spans 16 residues. With 0 bases removed from V and 0 bases from J, the gap between germline ends came to 9 bases. Germline V lookup: CDR1 LGHDT, CDR2 YNNKEL (reference sequence). The CDR3, as DNA: TGTGCCAGCAGCCAAGAAACGGGGGTCTCCTACAATGAGCAGTTCTTC. Protein: CASSQETGVSYNEQFF.

The chain links TRBV5-1 to TRBJ2-5; 7 bases are shared with TRBD2. Germline trimming cut 5 bases from V and 2 bases from J; bases unmatched to any gene: 6. The germline gives CDR1 SGHRS, CDR2 YFSETQ. This CDR3 spans 14 amino acids. The CDR3, as DNA: TGCGCCAGCAGACTTAGTAGCGGGCAAGAGACCCAGTACTTC. Encoded protein: CASRLSSGQETQYF.

The chain uses TRBV4-1 and TRBJ1-1, with D possibly matching TRBD1 (5 bases). Trimming shortened V by 0 bases and J by 0 bases, and 17 bases separated the two germline ends. CDR1 MGHRA and CDR2 YSYEKL come from the germline V gene. The CDR3 is 18 residues long. CDR3: CASSQEGGVDHLNTEAFF. In nucleotides, the CDR3 is TGCGCCAGCAGCCAAGAGGGGGGGGTAGACCATCTGAACACTGAAGCTTTCTTT.

This clonotype was seen a handful of times. J is TRBJ2-5 and V is TRBV5-1; TRBD1 might be the D (6 bases). Trimming took 3 bases from V and 4 from J, leaving 16 bases between them. The length of the CDR3 is 15 residues. In germline, CDR1 is SGHRS, CDR2 YFSETQ. The CDR3 here is CASSYALTGGETQYF. The CDR3 DNA follows: TGCGCCAGCAGCTACGCTCTGACAGGAGGAGAGACCCAGTACTTC.

V and J are TRBV2 and TRBJ1-1, with D tentatively TRBD1 (6 bases). There are 14 residues in the CDR3. Germline V gene sequence: CDR1 SNHLY, CDR2 FYNNEI. Trimming left V 4 bases short and J 2 bases short, with 11 bases between. Here the CDR3 reads CASSVQGINTEAFF. The CDR3 DNA follows: TGTGCCAGCAGTGTCCAGGGGATTAACACTGAAGCTTTCTTT.

This chain connects TRBV6-5 to TRBJ1-3, with D maybe TRBD1 (5 bases). The CDR3 has 15 amino acids. V was shortened by 6 bases and J by 0 bases, with 12 bases between the two germline ends. Germline V gene lookup returns CDR1 MNHEY and CDR2 SVGAGI. CDR3 coding DNA: TGTGCCAGCAGCTTACAGGCGCACTCTGGAAACACCATATATTTT. It specifies CASSLQAHSGNTIYF.

This chain joins TRBV13 and TRBJ2-7, with D perhaps given as TRBD1 or TRBD2 (5 bases each). The V and J ends lost 5 bases and 3 bases respectively, with 17 bases between them. The CDR3 has 15 amino acids. Germline V gene data show CDR1 as PRHDT and CDR2 as FYEKMQ (reference sequence). CDR3 nucleotides: TGTGCCAGCAGCCAACGCAGGGAGCCCTACTACGAGCAGTACTTC. It specifies CASSQRREPYYEQYF.

This sequence joins TRBV7-9 and TRBJ1-4; D remains unclear. V dropped 5 bases and J dropped 7 bases, with 20 bases sitting between them. This CDR3 region has 16 residues. Germline CDR1 and CDR2: SEHNR and FQNEAQ (reference sequence). CDR3 bases: TGTGCCAGCAGCCATACCGCAGAGGGAGGAAGTGAAAAACTGTTTTTT. Residues: CASSHTAEGGSEKLFF.

The chain joins TRBV6-2 or TRBV6-3 to TRBJ2-5, with D tentatively TRBD2 (5 bases). The CDR3 is made up of 14 amino acids. Deletions cut 3 bases from V and 1 base from J, with 9 bases between. Germline V gene data show CDR1 as MNHEY and CDR2 as SVGEGT. CDR3 protein: CASSYEDFQETQYF. The CDR3, as DNA: TGTGCCAGCAGTTATGAGGACTTCCAAGAGACCCAGTACTTC.

Ten or more counts support this clonotype. This sequence joins TRBV4-1 and TRBJ2-3; 10 nucleotides agree with TRBD2. V was clipped by 4 bases and J by 5 bases; unmatched bases: 9. The germline gives CDR1 MGHRA, CDR2 YSYEKL. The CDR3 covers 16 residues. In DNA, the CDR3 is TGCGCCAGCAGCCTTAAGCGGGGGGGGGTTATAGATACGCAGTATTTT. Translated: CASSLKRGGVIDTQYF.

V and J are TRBV7-9 and TRBJ1-2, with D hard to call. V was cut by 5 bases and J by 2 bases, with 6 bases left in between. From germline, CDR1 is SEHNR and CDR2 FQNEAQ (reference sequence). This CDR3 is 12 amino acids long. The CDR3 sequence is CASSVQNYGYTF. The CDR3 DNA sequence: TGTGCCAGCAGCGTACAGAACTATGGCTACACCTTC.

Points on this clonotype: A read error is possible here, since a much larger clone lies one base away. The chain couples TRBV27 to TRBJ1-5; TRBD1 aligns across 11 bases. CDR3 size: 16 residues. Germline V lookup: CDR1 MNHEY, CDR2 SMNVEV (reference sequence). CDR3 DNA: TGTACCAGCAGTCCAGGACAGGGGGCTGGCAATCAGCCCCAGCATTTT. Translation: CTSSPGQGAGNQPQHF.

The rearrangement links TRBV6-5 to TRBJ1-5; weak D call: TRBD1 (5 bases). The CDR3 is made up of 15 amino acids. CDR1 is MNHEY, CDR2 SVGAGI, per germline. V was trimmed by 2 bases and J by 3 bases, leaving 11 bases between them. The CDR3 sequence is CASSYDGADNQPQHF. CDR3 in DNA: TGTGCCAGCAGTTACGATGGGGCCGACAATCAGCCCCAGCATTTT.

This clonotype turned up a few times. This chain joins TRBV27 and TRBJ2-7; D unresolved. The germline gives CDR1 MNHEY, CDR2 SMNVEV (reference sequence). Trimming removed 2 bases from V and 6 bases from J, with 11 bases in between. The length of the CDR3 is 13 residues. CDR3: CASSLAPLREQYF. Written as DNA, the CDR3 is TGTGCCAGCAGTTTAGCCCCCCTTCGCGAGCAGTACTTC.

The J gene is TRBJ2-6, the V gene TRBV28; D is perhaps TRBD1 (6 bases). This CDR3 contains 16 residues. Trimming left V 10 bases short and J 0 bases short, with 16 bases between. Germline CDR1 reads MDHEN; CDR2 reads SYDVKM. The chain's CDR3 is CATRQVSSSGANVLTF. The CDR3 DNA sequence: TGTGCCACCAGACAGGTATCAAGCTCTGGGGCCAACGTCCTGACTTTC.

This clonotype was recorded many times. The rearrangement joins TRBV6-5 to TRBJ1-4; D unresolved. The V end lost 5 bases, the J end lost 0 bases, and 7 bases lay between the germline ends. CDR3 length equals 14 residues. Per the germline V gene, CDR1 is MNHEY and CDR2 is SVGAGI. The CDR3 region is CASSRRATNEKLFF. The CDR3 bases are TGTGCCAGCAGTCGGCGTGCAACTAATGAAAAACTGTTTTTT.

The chain has TRBV7-2 and TRBJ2-2; D possibly corresponds to TRBD1 (6 bases). V lost 5 bases to trimming and J lost 7 bases, with 17 bases between them. The CDR3 has 15 amino acids. From germline, CDR1 is SGHTA and CDR2 FQGNSA. CDR3 nucleotide sequence: TGTGCCAGCAGCCAGAGCAGGGGTACACGCGGGGAGCTGTTTTTT. As protein: CASSQSRGTRGELFF.

This clonotype was observed many times. This chain connects TRBV24-1 to TRBJ1-5; D remains unclear. CDR3 length: 14 residues. Germline V gives CDR1 KGHDR, CDR2 SFDVKD. Trimming took 5 bases from V and 6 from J, leaving 13 bases between them. The CDR3 nucleotides read TGTGCCACCAGTGGGGCGGGAGGCGGTCAGCCCCAGCATTTT. Translation gives CATSGAGGGQPQHF.

V usage is TRBV21-1 and J usage is TRBJ2-7; TRBD1, the table's D call, lacks a check against the DNA. TRBV21-1 corresponds to a pseudogene. The CDR3 runs 15 residues. The CDR3 protein is CASSKIDRDKYEQYV. Here the CDR3 DNA reads TGTGCCAGCAGCAAGATCGACAGAGACAAATACGAGCAGTACGTC.

The sample holds a few counts of this clonotype. V is TRBV20-1 and J is TRBJ1-1, with TRBD1 as a possible D gene (5 bases). This CDR3 has 15 amino acids. V was clipped by 0 bases and J by 2 bases, with 13 bases between them. Germline V gives CDR1 DFQATT, CDR2 SNEGSKA (reference sequence). CDR3 protein: CSARDHHRPNTEAFF. In DNA, the CDR3 is TGCAGTGCTAGAGATCATCACAGGCCAAACACTGAAGCTTTCTTT.

Only a few counts were recorded for this clonotype. The chain uses TRBV28 and TRBJ1-4; no firm D call. CDR1 is MDHEN and CDR2 is SYDVKM in the germline V gene. The CDR3 covers 14 residues. V was clipped by 6 bases and J by 8 bases, with 16 bases between them. DNA of the CDR3: TGTGCCAGCAGCCCGGGCGGGTTCGGGGAAAAACTGTTTTTT. This sequence encodes CASSPGGFGEKLFF. Filled out from reference TRBV28 and TRBJ1-4, the complete variable domain reads DVKVTQSSRYLVKRTGEKVFLECVQDMDHENMFWYRQDPGLGLRLIYFSYDVKMKEKGDIPEGYSVSREKKERFSLILESASTNQTSMYLCASSPGGFGEKLFFGSGTQLSVL.

The chain carries TRBV2 and TRBJ2-7, with D maybe TRBD1 (5 bases). The CDR3 runs 12 residues. V lost 5 bases to trimming and J lost 3 bases, with 8 bases between them. Germline lookup yields CDR1 SNHLY and CDR2 FYNNEI. In DNA, the CDR3 is TGTGCCAGCAGTAGTCAGGGCTACGAGCAGTACGTC. It encodes CASSSQGYEQYV.

In its sample, this clonotype was seen many times. The V and J genes are TRBV6-5 and TRBJ1-2, with D unclear. Germline CDR1 MNHEY, CDR2 SVGAGI. This CDR3 region has 14 residues. V was shortened by 0 bases and J by 6 bases, with 11 bases between the two germline ends. The CDR3 here is CASSYSRGIHGYTF. In DNA, the CDR3 is TGTGCCAGCAGTTACTCACGGGGAATCCATGGCTACACCTTC.

This clonotype was seen a few times. As DNA, the CDR3 is TGCAGCGTTGTTCCCGGGGGTGGGCATAGCAATCAGCCCCAGCATTTT. It is translated as CSVVPGGGHSNQPQHF. V usage is TRBV29-1 and J usage is TRBJ1-5; perhaps TRBD1 as D (5 bases). Trimming took off 4 bases at V and 0 bases at J, with 16 bases between the two ends. Germline CDR1 SQVTM, CDR2 ANQGSEA. The CDR3 has 16 residues.

This clonotype was detected only a few times. The chain joins TRBV20-1 to TRBJ1-1; D call uncertain. V dropped 0 bases and J dropped 6 bases, with 11 bases sitting between them. CDR1 is DFQATT and CDR2 is SNEGSKA in the germline V gene (reference sequence). The CDR3 covers 13 residues. The CDR3 sequence: CSAREKEIAEAFF. In DNA form, the CDR3 reads TGCAGTGCTAGAGAAAAGGAGATCGCTGAAGCTTTCTTT.